The present T cell receptor beta chain was sequenced within a study of T cell responses to AZD1222 COVID-19 vaccine (dated by TCRdb to the early 2020s). A note on the overall study: Because spike-specific TCR depth and breadth did not differ between the two schedules, AZD1222 recipients who got a second dose at roughly 4 weeks were pooled with those who got a second dose at roughly 12 weeks. TCR sequencing was performed for 230 to 250 trial participants, of whom approximately 200 were given two doses of AZD1222 and 26 were given two doses of MenACWY control vaccine. Trial participants were enrolled by age into 18-55, 56-69 and 70-plus year subgroups, with roughly 160, 29 and 62 TCR-sequenced participants respectively. Overall study outcomes, separate from this receptor: The 56-69-year group was small, and its depth increase did not reach significance, likely because of low power. Spike-specific TCR breadth and depth rose significantly after two AZD1222 doses compared with day 0 and with MenACWY recipients. Participants were mostly white British and included more females than males, and it was suggested by the authors that clonal diversity may have been underestimated. CD4 TCRs associated with the vaccine covered the entire spike protein, and the dominant responses were in regions 160-218 and 743-854. Conclusions about previously exposed vaccinees were limited because only six AZD1222 recipients were SARS-CoV-2 seropositive at baseline. Reportedly, almost half of the unique spike-specific TCRs recognized epitopes lying outside the regions that are mutated in the B.1.351 and B.1.1.7 variants. Because no day 14 peak-response samples were available, repertoires were characterized only after the peak T cell response.

Turning to this clone: It lacks a known antigen. Per-base quality was not reported, and no clone a single base away is much larger than it.

Reading from cysteine to phenylalanine, the CDR3 counts 13 amino acids. Just the 39-base CDR3 DNA is kept, in frame starting at base 1. Trimming takes 6 bases off V and 7 bases off J; junction bases not matched to a gene: 3. CDR1 and CDR2, looked up from the germline V gene, are SNHLY and FYNNEI. The meaning of the sample's time point label: baseline before first vaccination. The vaccinee samples were drawn from two UK trials, COV001 and COV002, one of which was a single-blind randomized controlled phase 2/3 trial testing AZD1222 (ChAdOx1 nCoV-19) in healthy adults. Trial participant PBMC samples were collected at day 0 and day 28 after the second dose for TCRbeta chain sequencing. The CDR3 regions of human TCRbeta chains were analyzed by immunosequencing. Per the source publication's procedure: TCRs in the repertoires were compared against a reference library of SARS-CoV-2-specific TCRs that had been generated with the MIRA antigen-specificity platform. Breadth was defined as the fraction of unique TCRs that were SARS-CoV-2-associated, and depth was defined as the fraction of total T cells that were SARS-CoV-2-associated. Each spike-specific TCR was assigned to its reactive spike region and to a CD4 or CD8 class using the MIRA data. Log10-transformed breadth and depth values were compared by one-way ANOVA with Sidak's multiple comparisons tests. In TCRdb, the immuneACCESS table is reduced to in-frame sequences with V and J assigned. These tables do not hold every clone; where another copy was compared, an unresolved V gene accounts for under half, and the others remain unexplained. V and J calls plus clone size are reproduced from that table; the DNA served to infer D and trimming. The sample includes about 130,000 clones, with about 91% observed a single time. The top ten constitute about 1.9% of the sample.

The TCR originated in an adult in good health. The rearrangement joined TRBV2 to TRBJ2-5; the junction holds 12 bases that match TRBD2. The sequences come from peripheral blood, collected on day 0 of AZD1222 vaccination. Here the CDR3 is given as CASRLGLAGTQYF. The DNA sequence reads TGTGCCAGCAGGTTGGGACTAGCGGGGACCCAGTACTTC.